Sequencing of this T cell receptor (beta chain) was carried out in a study of T cells in women clearing cervical HPV infection. Turning to the study itself: Women with histologically confirmed HPV16-related CIN3 or worse, 2 with invasive cancer, served as cases.

V lost 5 bases and J 5 bases, leaving 18 bases between the germline ends. CDR3 size: 15 residues. CDR1 and CDR2 (germline): SGHVS, FQNEAQ. Regarding this clone: Sequencing ends 3 residues short of the CDR3 end; the germline J gene provides the rest.

Only in-frame clones appear in the TCRdb table, and some are missing; sequencing was by immunoSEQ multiplex PCR. This sample's table reports tens of thousands of clones. The sequencing input was blood buffy coat. The sequence was obtained from a woman aged 18 to 75 with a cervical HPV16 infection that either progressed to CIN3+ or cleared (not recorded which). The genes are TRBV7-8 and TRBJ1-2; possible D gene TRBD1, 5 bases. CDR3 in amino acids: CASSPSSQQGYGYTF. CDR3 DNA (partial): TGTGCCAGCAGCCCCTCCTCACAGCAGGGTTATGGC.